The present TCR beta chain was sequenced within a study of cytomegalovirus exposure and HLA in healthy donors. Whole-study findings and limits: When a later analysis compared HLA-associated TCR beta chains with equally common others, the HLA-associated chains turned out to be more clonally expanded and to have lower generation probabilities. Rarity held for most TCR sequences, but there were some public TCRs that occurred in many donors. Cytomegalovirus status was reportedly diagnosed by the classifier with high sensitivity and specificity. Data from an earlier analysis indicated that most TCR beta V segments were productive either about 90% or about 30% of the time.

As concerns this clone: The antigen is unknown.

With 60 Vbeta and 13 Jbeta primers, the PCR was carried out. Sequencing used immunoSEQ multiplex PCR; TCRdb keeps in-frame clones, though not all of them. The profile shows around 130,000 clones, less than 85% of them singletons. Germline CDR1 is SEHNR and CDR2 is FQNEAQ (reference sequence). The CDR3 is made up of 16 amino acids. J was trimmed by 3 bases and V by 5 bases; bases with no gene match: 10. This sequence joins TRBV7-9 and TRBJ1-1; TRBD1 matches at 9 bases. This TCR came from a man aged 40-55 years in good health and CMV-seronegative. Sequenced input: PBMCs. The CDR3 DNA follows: TGTGCCAGCAGCCCTGGGACAGGGAATCACCACACTGAAGCTTTCTTT. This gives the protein CASSPGTGNHHTEAFF.